The entry below gives a single T cell receptor (beta chain) sequence along with its context. Its antigen is unidentified. PCR used 60 Vbeta primers and 13 Jbeta primers. Clones were read by immunoSEQ multiplex PCR, and TCRdb kept only the in-frame ones, dropping some. This sample has under 200,000 clones, with roughly 73% found just once. This entry comes from a study of cytomegalovirus exposure and HLA in healthy donors. Per the germline V gene, CDR1 is SGHDT and CDR2 is YYEEEE. CDR3 length: 13 residues. V was pared by 0 bases and J by 5 bases, with 9 bases between. Participants comprised healthy donors of bone marrow. Overall study results and limits: An analysis done earlier found most TCR beta V segments productive about 87% or about 30% of the time. Later, an analysis found that common viral pathogens appeared to be linked with several of the most significant clusters.

This clonotype was obtained from a male donor in good health and CMV-seronegative. This chain joins TRBV5-6 and TRBJ2-7, with D possibly matching TRBD1 (6 bases). Material: PBMCs. CDR3 amino acids: CASSLARGNEQYF. CDR3 coding DNA: TGTGCCAGCAGCTTGGCCAGGGGCAACGAGCAGTACTTC. Variable domain in full (rest from reference TRBV5-6 and TRBJ2-7): DAGVTQSPTHLIKTRGQQVTLRCSPKSGHDTVSWYQQALGQGPQFIFQYYEEEERQRGNFPDRFSGHQFPNYSSELNVNALLLGDSALYLCASSLARGNEQYFGPGTRLTVT.